This TCR beta chain was retrieved from a study of draining lymph node invasion in breast cancer (dated by TCRdb to the early 2020s). About the study as a whole: A separate targeted assay used bulk TCR-beta CDR3 sequencing to compare sorted memory regulatory T cells with memory conventional CD4 T cells across breast cancer tissues. In the separate targeted TCR sequencing, lymph nodes from roughly five patients were covered, and primary tumors were sequenced for three of those patients. Each patient contributed matched non-invaded and tumor-invaded tumor-draining lymph nodes plus the primary tumor, profiled for both Treg and Tconv subsets.

The library was produced with bulk RNA-seq. Sequencing took place on an Illumina HiSeq 2500. The paper's data handling went like this. For the separate targeted TCR-seq dataset, CDR3 sequences were extracted and quantified from raw reads using MiXCR version 2.1.5 with default parameters. Each TCR-beta clone in the separate targeted TCR-seq dataset was defined by the V gene, J gene and CDR3 sequence taken together. In the separate targeted TCR-seq dataset, clones with fewer than three counts were first removed, after which only the 90% most strongly expressed clones per sample were kept. For each tissue in the separate targeted TCR-seq dataset, Treg-Tconv overlap was calculated by dividing the number of shared clones by the total number of Treg clones and multiplying by 100. The public reads were run again by TCRdb, first through fastp at Q25 and then through MiXCR, and only productive beta chains were kept. Every entry covers one CDR3 protein and lists the most common genes and DNA from its rows. The V and J calls here are based on TCRdb, not the publication. For this sample the table gives approximately 800 distinct CDR3 sequences, of which approximately 68% were detected only once. The ten largest clones represent roughly two fifths of the sample.

Study-wide conclusions, independent of this receptor: Across all tissues in the targeted TCR-seq data, Tregs appeared to be more clonally expanded than Tconvs, and both subsets showed lower diversity in tumor than in lymph nodes. Tracking of the top-100 tumor clones could be carried out in just two patients. Data could not resolve whether Treg conversion occurred in a given organ or whether converted Tregs recirculated between nodes and tumor. Shared TCRs between Treg and Tconv subsets were considered suggestive but not proof of common clonal origin. Roughly 13-22% of Treg TCRs were shared with Tconvs per tissue, interpreted as suggesting peripheral Treg induction. Some of the top 100 tumor clones were detected in invaded and non-invaded nodes, suggesting recirculation between tumor and draining nodes.

For memory conventional CD4 T cells, the sort was based on CD4+ CD45RA- CD25- cells. T cells were pre-enriched with a Miltenyi Pan T Cell isolation kit before staining and sorting. Immunohistochemistry for estrogen receptor, progesterone receptor, HER2 and Ki-67 was used to characterize primary tumors. Fresh surgical tissue was processed within a few hours after surgery by cutting into small fragments. Tissue fragments were enzymatically digested with Liberase TL plus DNase for less than 25 minutes and filtered through a 40-micrometer strainer. After DAPI live/dead staining, cells were sorted on a BD FACS Aria II, reaching about 98-99% purity. Sorted cells were lysed in TCL buffer, and RNA was purified with a Norgen Single Cell RNA purification kit including DNase treatment. This clonotype has just a few counts. Its recognized antigen is unknown. Per-nucleotide qualities are absent, and no much larger clonotype sits a single base away.

From the germline V gene (reference sequence), CDR1 is DFQATT and CDR2 is SNEGSKA. The CDR3 runs 12 residues from the cysteine to the phenylalanine. Of all the DNA, just the CDR3 is kept, 36 bases in frame from base 1. V drops 8 bases and J drops 0 bases, leaving 11 bases in between. Material for sequencing was sorted memory CD4+ effector T cells from the tumor. The cell subset or site label for this specimen denotes: CD45RA-negative sorted CD4+ T cells (memory Tconv or effector/memory Treg). Recombination joined TRBV20-1 with TRBJ2-7; possibly the D gene is TRBD1, per 5 matching bases. This sequence originates from a female donor with luminal breast cancer. The CDR3 protein sequence reads: CSPTGSSYEQYF. The nucleotide sequence reads as follows: TGCAGTCCTACAGGTAGCTCCTACGAGCAGTACTTC.